The following is a T cell receptor beta chain sequence with its context. This sample stems from a study of blood T cell repertoires in COVID-19. Profiled with immunoSEQ multiplex PCR; TCRdb holds only in-frame clones, not every one. The table lists some 450,000 clones, 80% to 90% of them singletons. The V end was cut by 4 bases, the J end by 0 bases, with 12 bases between. The CDR3 totals 15 residues. The clonotype was recovered from a man between 18 and 29 years old with COVID-19, enrolled during active disease. Sample: peripheral blood. The gene calls are TRBV23-1 and TRBJ1-2, with D perhaps matching TRBD1 (5 bases). Being an ORF, TRBV23-1 has a function that is uncertain. CDR3 loop: CASSPRQRPNYGYTF. In DNA form, the CDR3 reads TGCGCCAGCAGTCCCCGACAGAGACCTAACTATGGCTACACCTTC.